The following is a TCR beta chain sequence with its context. The antigen is unknown. This CDR3 is built from 14 residues. Germline CDR1 ENHRY, CDR2 SYGVKD. The V end lost 7 bases, the J end lost 3 bases, and 12 bases lay between the germline ends. This record comes from a study of radiation and T cells in renal cell carcinoma. Study results and caveats: Pretreatment tumor biopsies were lacking, so baseline clonotypes are unknown.

Time point noted: baseline pretreatment blood. Indicated treatment: 15 Gy SBRT to primary tumor, nephrectomy 4 weeks later. The method was immunoSEQ multiplex PCR; TCRdb's version includes in-frame clones alone and lacks a portion of them. The data contain about 91,000 clones, 82% of them singletons. This sequence was found in a man between 60 and 75 years old with renal cell carcinoma. The specimen was blood, collected from a patient whose treatment included radiotherapy and nephrectomy. The chain couples TRBV10-3 to TRBJ2-2, with a tentative D call TRBD1 (6 bases). The DNA of the CDR3 is TGTGCCATCACTCAGGGGAGCTACACCGGGGAGCTGTTTTTT. As protein: CAITQGSYTGELFF.